The clone carrying this TCR beta chain was seen more than once but under ten times. This specimen comes from a study of human T cells and chemical hapten exposure. Each CDR3 protein gets one entry after TCRdb re-called the RACE reads with MiXCR. The sample consists of 95,000 to 150,000 distinct CDR3 sequences, roughly 13% of them appearing once. Indicated time point: patch test 1, 2 weeks after DPC sensitization. Treatment meaning: therapeutic diphenylcyclopropenone sensitization with weekly scalp DPC. From germline, CDR1 is SGHTA and CDR2 FQGNSA. Losses at the gene ends were 5 bases for V and 6 bases for J; bases not matched to a gene: 9. The CDR3 runs 16 residues.

The rearrangement joins TRBV7-2 to TRBJ2-2; 10 bases fit TRBD1. Sample: whole blood, taken in connection with sensitization to the hapten diphenylcyclopropenone (DPC). The clonotype comes from a man aged 18 to 30 with alopecia areata. Some clones in this sample may be carry-over from other donors' samples. CDR3 region: CASSPAGTGVAGELFF. CDR3 DNA sequence: TGTGCCAGCAGCCCAGCCGGGACAGGGGTGGCCGGGGAGCTGTTTTTT.